A single sample gave rise to the 22 T cell receptor beta chains below, sequenced in a study of blood T cell repertoires in COVID-19. Clones were read by immunoSEQ multiplex PCR, and TCRdb kept only the in-frame ones, dropping some. The sample includes hundreds of thousands of clones, around nine tenths of them seen just once. The material sequenced was peripheral blood. The receptors originated from a woman in her sixties with COVID-19, enrolled during active disease.

V usage is TRBV19 and J usage is TRBJ1-1; D perhaps matches TRBD1 (5 bases). Germline assignment: CDR1 LNHDA and CDR2 SQIVND (reference sequence). The V end was cut by 7 bases, the J end by 0 bases, with 12 bases between. CDR3 size: 14 residues. CDR3 bases: TGTGCCAGTACCCCGACAGCCTTGAACACTGAAGCTTTCTTT. Its protein is CASTPTALNTEAFF.

CDR3 in amino acids: CAISESLGTFYGYTF. CDR3 bases: TGTGCCATCAGTGAGTCCTTGGGCACCTTCTATGGCTACACCTTC. V gene TRBV10-3 combines with J gene TRBJ1-2; the D is unclear. The CDR3 loop spans 15 amino acids. Between the trimmed V and J ends, which lost 0 bases and 4 bases, there was a span of 12 bases. Germline CDR1 ENHRY, CDR2 SYGVKD.

The V and J genes are TRBV24-1 and TRBJ2-7; no clear D gene. Trimming took off 3 bases at V and 1 base at J, with 6 bases between the two ends. There are 13 residues in the CDR3. Looked up from germline, CDR1 is KGHDR and CDR2 is SFDVKD. CDR3 region: CATSDTDSYEQYF. The CDR3 DNA reads TGTGCCACCAGTGATACAGATTCCTACGAGCAGTACTTC.

The genes are TRBV6-2 or TRBV6-3 and TRBJ1-6, with a tentative D call TRBD1 (6 bases). The germline CDR1 and CDR2 sequences are MNHEY and SVGEGT. This CDR3 is built from 19 residues. Trimming shortened V by 6 bases and J by 0 bases, and 21 bases separated the two germline ends. The CDR3 DNA reads as TGTGCCAGCAGCATAGACCCGGGACACCGGAGCTCCTATAATTCACCCCTCCACTTT. It translates to CASSIDPGHRSSYNSPLHF.

V and J are TRBV24-1 and TRBJ1-2; 11 bases are a match to TRBD1. The CDR3 is 17 amino acids. V gave up 4 bases and J gave up 2 bases; unmatched junction bases: 8. The germline CDR1 and CDR2 sequences are KGHDR and SFDVKD. CDR3 in amino acids: CATSETGTGGANYGYTF. For the CDR3, the DNA is TGTGCCACCAGTGAGACCGGGACAGGGGGTGCGAACTATGGCTACACCTTC.

This clone appeared once. The chain recombines TRBV6-5 with TRBJ2-6; D might be TRBD1 (5 bases). The CDR3 consists of 15 residues. Per the germline V gene, CDR1 is MNHEY and CDR2 is SVGAGI. Trimming took off 7 bases at V and 0 bases at J, with 10 bases between the two ends. In nucleotides, the CDR3 is TGTGCCAGCACTCTCGACAGCTCTGGGGCCAACGTCCTGACTTTC. Translated, it gives CASTLDSSGANVLTF.

V gene TRBV5-4 combines with J gene TRBJ2-7; D unclear. The CDR3 runs to 15 residues. The V end was cut by 4 bases, the J end by 0 bases, with 14 bases between. The germline gives CDR1 SGHNT, CDR2 YYREEE (reference sequence). This CDR3 reads CASSPDMTFSYEQYF. CDR3 DNA sequence: TGTGCCAGCAGCCCAGACATGACGTTCTCCTACGAGCAGTACTTC.

This rearrangement joins TRBV5-4 to TRBJ2-1; 10 positions agree with TRBD2. V lost 1 base, J lost 4 bases, and 2 bases stayed unmatched. CDR3 length: 15 residues. Looked up from germline, CDR1 is SGHNT and CDR2 is YYREEE (reference sequence). CDR3 in amino acids: CASSLSSGGYNEQFF. The CDR3 DNA reads TGTGCCAGCAGCTTGTCTAGCGGGGGTTACAATGAGCAGTTCTTC.

This chain links TRBV6-5 with TRBJ1-1; possibly TRBD1 for D (6 bases). V was clipped by 4 bases and J by 1 base, with 10 bases between them. Germline V gene sequence: CDR1 MNHEY, CDR2 SVGAGI. There are 14 residues in the CDR3. CDR3 in amino acids: CASSLQGTNTEAFF. The CDR3 DNA reads as TGTGCCAGCAGTTTACAGGGTACGAACACTGAAGCTTTCTTT.

This chain connects TRBV15 to TRBJ1-4; D unclear. The V end was cut by 4 bases, the J end by 8 bases, with 17 bases between. The germline gives CDR1 LNHNV, CDR2 YYDKDF (reference sequence). The CDR3 runs 15 residues. CDR3 bases: TGTGCCACCAGCAAACGTACCCTAGATTGGGAAAAACTGTTTTTT. Translation: CATSKRTLDWEKLFF.

This chain connects TRBV11-2 to TRBJ1-1; unclear D gene. Trimming left V 5 bases short and J 0 bases short, with 13 bases between. The germline gives CDR1 SGHAT, CDR2 FQNNGV. The length of the CDR3 is 15 residues. The CDR3 spells CASSGPLTVNTEAFF. DNA of the CDR3: TGTGCCAGCAGCGGGCCTCTCACGGTGAACACTGAAGCTTTCTTT.

This chain links TRBV2 with TRBJ2-7; a weak D match, TRBD2 (6 bases). CDR1 SNHLY and CDR2 FYNNEI come from the germline V gene. Between the trimmed V and J ends, which lost 4 bases and 0 bases, there was a span of 10 bases. The CDR3 length is 14 residues. As DNA, the CDR3 is TGTGCCAGCAGTGCGCGGGACGGCTCCTACGAGCAGTACTTC. It translates to CASSARDGSYEQYF.

This chain joins TRBV10-3 and TRBJ2-5; 11 bases match TRBD2. After removal of 4 bases from V and 1 base from J, the junction contained 2 bases not matched to a gene. The CDR3 covers 15 residues. Germline loops: CDR1 ENHRY, CDR2 SYGVKD. CDR3 in DNA: TGTGCCATCAGTGCTAGCGGGGGGACCCAAGAGACCCAGTACTTC. It encodes CAISASGGTQETQYF.

The chain combines TRBV13 with TRBJ1-5; D is uncertain. The ends were cut back, 2 bases at V and 3 bases at J, with 11 bases in the middle. This CDR3 contains 15 residues. The germline V gene has CDR1 PRHDT and CDR2 FYEKMQ (reference sequence). In nucleotides, the CDR3 is TGTGCCAGCAGCTTATCTAAGGACTCCAATCAGCCCCAGCATTTT. Protein sequence: CASSLSKDSNQPQHF.

V usage is TRBV5-4 and J usage is TRBJ2-1; possible D gene TRBD2, 5 bases. The V and J ends lost 4 bases and 0 bases respectively, with 11 bases between them. Germline loops: CDR1 SGHNT, CDR2 YYREEE (reference sequence). The CDR3 is 15 amino acids. CDR3 residues: CASSGTGSSYNEQFF. CDR3 nucleotides: TGTGCCAGCAGCGGAACGGGGAGCTCCTACAATGAGCAGTTCTTC.

This rearrangement joins TRBV16 to TRBJ1-2; D remains ambiguous. The germline V gene has CDR1 KGHSY and CDR2 FQNENV. The CDR3 sequence is 12 residues long. V was shortened by 0 bases and J by 6 bases, with 5 bases between the two germline ends. CDR3 protein: CASSQSRHGYTF. In DNA, the CDR3 is TGTGCCAGCAGCCAATCTCGTCATGGCTACACCTTC.

The chain recombines TRBV6-5 with TRBJ1-1; unclear D gene. Trimming took off 2 bases at V and 1 base at J, with 5 bases between the two ends. CDR1 MNHEY and CDR2 SVGAGI come from the germline V gene. The CDR3 consists of 13 residues. CDR3 loop: CASSYAGNTEAFF. The CDR3 DNA follows: TGTGCCAGCAGTTACGCAGGGAACACTGAAGCTTTCTTT.

This rearrangement joins TRBV3-1 (or the pseudogene TRBV3-2) to TRBJ2-1; 8 bases are shared with TRBD2. The CDR3 length is 15 residues. Looked up from germline, CDR1 is LGHDT and CDR2 is YNNKEL (reference sequence). Trimming took 0 bases from V and 4 from J; bases not matched to a gene: 2. The CDR3: CASSQELAAYNEQFF. CDR3 in DNA: TGTGCCAGCAGCCAAGAACTAGCGGCTTACAATGAGCAGTTCTTC.

V is TRBV28 and J is TRBJ1-4, with 7 bases matching TRBD1. From germline, CDR1 is MDHEN and CDR2 SYDVKM. Losses at the gene ends were 10 bases for V and 5 bases for J; bases not matched to a gene: 7. The length of the CDR3 is 13 residues. DNA for the CDR3: TGTGCCACCCGAAGGGACAGCAATGAAAAACTGTTTTTT. Its protein product is CATRRDSNEKLFF.

This clone occurred once. The genes are TRBV28 and TRBJ2-7; D not resolved. CDR3 size: 11 residues. Deletions cut 4 bases from V and 7 bases from J, with 8 bases between. Germline CDR1 MDHEN, CDR2 SYDVKM. The CDR3 spells CASSSPGEQYF. CDR3 DNA: TGTGCCAGCAGTTCCCCCGGGGAGCAGTACTTC.

The chain recombines TRBV5-4 with TRBJ2-1; TRBD2 agrees at 10 bases. The ends lost 1 base at V and 8 bases at J; junction bases unmatched: 9. This CDR3 has 16 amino acids. CDR1 SGHNT and CDR2 YYREEE come from the germline V gene (reference sequence). The CDR3 sequence is CASSLRTSGVDDEQFF. DNA of the CDR3: TGTGCCAGCAGCTTGCGTACTAGCGGGGTTGATGATGAGCAGTTCTTC.

The DNA for the CDR3 is TGTGCCAGCTCAGCTGGACAGGGGGACACTGAAGCTTTCTTT. This translates into CASSAGQGDTEAFF. This chain uses TRBV18 with TRBJ1-1; 10 bases map to TRBD1. This CDR3 has 14 amino acids. V gave up 5 bases and J gave up 3 bases; unmatched junction bases: 3. Germline V gene lookup returns CDR1 KGHSH and CDR2 LQKENI.